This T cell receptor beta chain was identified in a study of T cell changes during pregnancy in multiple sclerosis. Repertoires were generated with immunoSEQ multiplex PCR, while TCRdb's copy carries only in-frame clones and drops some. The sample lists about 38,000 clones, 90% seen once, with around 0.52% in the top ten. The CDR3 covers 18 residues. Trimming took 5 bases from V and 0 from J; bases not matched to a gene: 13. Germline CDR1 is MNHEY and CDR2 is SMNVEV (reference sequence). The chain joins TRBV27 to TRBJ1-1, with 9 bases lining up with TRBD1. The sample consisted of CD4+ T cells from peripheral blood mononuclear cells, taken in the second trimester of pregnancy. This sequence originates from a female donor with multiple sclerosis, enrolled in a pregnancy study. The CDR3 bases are TGTGCCAGCAGTCCCGGGACAGGGAGGCCAGTTATGAACACTGAAGCTTTCTTT. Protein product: CASSPGTGRPVMNTEAFF.